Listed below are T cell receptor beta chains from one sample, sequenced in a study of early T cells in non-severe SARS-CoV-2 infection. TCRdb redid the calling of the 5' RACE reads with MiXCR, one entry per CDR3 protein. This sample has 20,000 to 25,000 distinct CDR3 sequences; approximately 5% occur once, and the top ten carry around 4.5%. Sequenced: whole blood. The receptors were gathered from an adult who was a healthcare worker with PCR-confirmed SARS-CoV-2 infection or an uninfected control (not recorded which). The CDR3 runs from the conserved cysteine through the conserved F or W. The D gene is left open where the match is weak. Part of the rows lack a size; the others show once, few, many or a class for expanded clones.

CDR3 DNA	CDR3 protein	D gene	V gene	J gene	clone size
TGTGCCAGCAGTTCTTATCCCCGGACAGCTACCCAAGAGACCCAGTACTTC	CASSSYPRTATQETQYF	.	TRBV6-2/TRBV6-3	TRBJ2-5	few
TGTGCCAGCAGTTTCAATCAAGAGACCCAGTACTTC	CASSFNQETQYF	.	TRBV27	TRBJ2-5	many
TGTGCCAGCAGTTTGGGGGCGAACACTGAAGCTTTCTTT	CASSLGANTEAFF	.	TRBV12-3/TRBV12-4	TRBJ1-1	many
TGTGCCACCAACCGAGGGGTCTTAGGGACTGAAGCTTTCTTT	CATNRGVLGTEAFF	.	TRBV6-2/TRBV6-3	TRBJ1-1	.
TGTGCCAGCAGCACCCCCGGGAGACGATACTACGAGCAGTACTTC	CASSTPGRRYYEQYF	.	TRBV5-4	TRBJ2-7	many
TGTGCCAGCAGTTCCCCCTATGGCTACACCTTC	CASSSPYGYTF	.	TRBV28	TRBJ1-2	.
TGTGCCAGCAGCTCATCACTTTGGTCACCCCTCCACTTT	CASSSSLWSPLHF	.	TRBV11-2	TRBJ1-6	.
TGCGCCAGCAGCGAGAGTAGACAGGGGTTGCAGACCCAGTACTTC	CASSESRQGLQTQYF	TRBD1	TRBV10-2	TRBJ2-5	many
TGTGCCAGCAGGACTGACAGGGGGCGTCAGGGTGAAGCTTTCTTT	CASRTDRGRQGEAFF	TRBD1	TRBV6-2/TRBV6-3	TRBJ1-1	.
TGTGCCAGCAGTCCAGGGGGAATAGGCCTGGGGGCCAAAAACATTCAGTACTTC	CASSPGGIGLGAKNIQYF	TRBD1	TRBV12-3/TRBV12-4	TRBJ2-4	many
TGTGCCAGCAGTTACGCAGATCAGCCCCAGCATTTT	CASSYADQPQHF	.	TRBV6-6	TRBJ1-5	many
TGCGCCAGCAGTGGGGGATTTGGCTTTAGGAACACTGAAGCTTTCTTT	CASSGGFGFRNTEAFF	.	TRBV10-2	TRBJ1-1	many
TGTGCCAGCTCTAGCGGAAACACAGATACGCAGTATTTT	CASSSGNTDTQYF	TRBD2	TRBV2	TRBJ2-3	few
TGCAGTGCTAGAGATGGCAGGGGGTGGAACACTGAAGCTTTCTTT	CSARDGRGWNTEAFF	TRBD1	TRBV20-1	TRBJ1-1	few
TGCGCCAGCAGCTTTGGCAGAACTAGCACAGATACGCAGTATTTT	CASSFGRTSTDTQYF	.	TRBV5-1	TRBJ2-3	.
TGTGCCAGTGGGGTAGCGGGAGACGGCACAGATACGCAGTATTTT	CASGVAGDGTDTQYF	TRBD2	TRBV11-2	TRBJ2-3	.
TGTGCCACCGGCCCGAATAGGGTAAATGGCTACACCTTC	CATGPNRVNGYTF	.	TRBV24-1	TRBJ1-2	.
TGCGCCAGCAGCCAAGGGTCTAGCGGGGTCACAGATACGCAGTATTTT	CASSQGSSGVTDTQYF	TRBD2	TRBV4-1	TRBJ2-3	many
TGTGCCAGTAGTATCGCGGACGGACTACAGGGCTATGGCTACACCTTC	CASSIADGLQGYGYTF	.	TRBV19	TRBJ1-2	many
TGTGCCAGCAGCTTAGAGAACACCGGGGAGCTGTTTTTT	CASSLENTGELFF	.	TRBV11-3	TRBJ2-2	many
TGTGCCAGCTCACCTAAAGACAGTAATGAAAAACTGTTTTTT	CASSPKDSNEKLFF	.	TRBV18	TRBJ1-4	few
TGTGCCAGCAGTTTAGGGACCGGACAAGAGACCCAGTACTTC	CASSLGTGQETQYF	.	TRBV28	TRBJ2-5	many
TGTGCCAGCAGCGCCGGGACGGCTAACTATGGCTACACCTTC	CASSAGTANYGYTF	.	TRBV7-9	TRBJ1-2	many
TGTGCCAGCAGCCCGGTAGGACAGGGAAACACTGAAGCTTTCTTT	CASSPVGQGNTEAFF	TRBD1	TRBV5-4	TRBJ1-1	few
TGTGCCAGCAGCCCCGGACTAGCACTCACAGATACGCAGTATTTT	CASSPGLALTDTQYF	TRBD2	TRBV11-2	TRBJ2-3	many
TGTGCCAGCAAGGGGGATTGGAGGAGTTCCTACGAGCAGTACTTC	CASKGDWRSSYEQYF	.	TRBV11-2	TRBJ2-7	medium-sized